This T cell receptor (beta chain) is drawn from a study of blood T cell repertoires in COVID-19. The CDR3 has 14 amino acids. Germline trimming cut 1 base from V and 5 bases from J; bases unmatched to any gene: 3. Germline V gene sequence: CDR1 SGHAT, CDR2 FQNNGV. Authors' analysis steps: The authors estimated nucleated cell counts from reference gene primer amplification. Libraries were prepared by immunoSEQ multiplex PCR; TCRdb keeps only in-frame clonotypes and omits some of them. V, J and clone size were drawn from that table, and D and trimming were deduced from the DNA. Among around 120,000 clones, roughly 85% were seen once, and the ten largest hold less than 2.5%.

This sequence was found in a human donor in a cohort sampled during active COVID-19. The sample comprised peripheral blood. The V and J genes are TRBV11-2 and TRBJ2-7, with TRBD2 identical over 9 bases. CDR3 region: CASSLGLAVNEQYF. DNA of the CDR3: TGTGCCAGCAGCTTAGGACTAGCGGTAAACGAGCAGTACTTC. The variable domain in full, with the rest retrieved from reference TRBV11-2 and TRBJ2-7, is EAGVAQSPRYKIIEKRQSVAFWCNPISGHATLYWYQQILGQGPKLLIQFQNNGVVDDSQLPKDRFSAERLKGVDSTLKIQPAKLEDSAVYLCASSLGLAVNEQYFGPGTRLTVT.